Given below is one TCR beta chain in context. No antigen is known for it. The ends were cut back, 7 bases at V and 2 bases at J, with 17 bases in the middle. This CDR3 is 15 amino acids long. Libraries of TCR beta came from quantitative 5'-RACE with molecular barcodes. TCRdb re-called the 5' RACE reads with MiXCR, one entry per CDR3 protein. The sample shows about 750,000 distinct CDR3 sequences, 15% to 20% of them seen only once. This record comes from a study of CD8 T cells in ankylosing spondylitis. Study observations and caveats: Several highly homologous variants made up a TCR beta motif that seemed to typify ankylosing spondylitis blood. Earlier authors reported some of these motif variants in reactive arthritis synovial fluid and blood.

The source material was blood, either unsorted or a sorted T cell fraction (not recorded which). V is TRBV12-3 or TRBV12-4 and J is TRBJ1-2; D possibly corresponds to TRBD1 (6 bases). The clonotype originates from a male donor with ankylosing spondylitis. CDR3 amino acids: CASIKGNGGNYGYTF. For the CDR3, the DNA is TGTGCCAGCATCAAAGGAAACGGGGGCAACTATGGCTACACCTTC.